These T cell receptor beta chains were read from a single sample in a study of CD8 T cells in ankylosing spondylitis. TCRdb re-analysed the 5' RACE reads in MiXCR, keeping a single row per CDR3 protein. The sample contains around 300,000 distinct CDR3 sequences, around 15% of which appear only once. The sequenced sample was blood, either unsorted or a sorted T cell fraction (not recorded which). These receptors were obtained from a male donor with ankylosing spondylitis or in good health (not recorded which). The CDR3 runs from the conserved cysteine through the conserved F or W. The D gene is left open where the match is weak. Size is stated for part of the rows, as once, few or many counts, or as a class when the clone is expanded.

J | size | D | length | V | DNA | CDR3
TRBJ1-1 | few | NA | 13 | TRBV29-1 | TGCAGCGTTGGGGGGAGGGCTAACACTGAAGCTTTCTTT | CSVGGRANTEAFF
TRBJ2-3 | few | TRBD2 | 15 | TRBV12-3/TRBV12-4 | TGTGCCAGCAGTCGGGCCGGGGGGGCTTTGGATACGCAGTATTTT | CASSRAGGALDTQYF
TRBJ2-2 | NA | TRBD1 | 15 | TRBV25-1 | TGTGCCAGCAGGTCCGGGACAGGGGGTACCGGGGAGCTGTTTTTT | CASRSGTGGTGELFF
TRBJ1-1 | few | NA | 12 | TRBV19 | TGTGCCAGTAGTTTATTGTTTGGGGAAGCTTTCTTT | CASSLLFGEAFF
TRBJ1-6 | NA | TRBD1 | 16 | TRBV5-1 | TGCGCCAGCAGCTTGGGGCAGGGGGCCTATAATTCACCCCTCCACTTT | CASSLGQGAYNSPLHF
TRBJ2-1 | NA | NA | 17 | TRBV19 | TGTGCCAGTAGTATAGATCTGAGGCCCCGCCTTACCAATGAGCAGTTCTTC | CASSIDLRPRLTNEQFF
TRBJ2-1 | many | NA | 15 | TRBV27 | TGTGCCAGCAGTTTTATGGGATCCCTTGACAATGAGCAGTTCTTC | CASSFMGSLDNEQFF
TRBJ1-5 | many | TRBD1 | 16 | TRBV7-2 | TGTGCCAGCAGCTTAGCAGGGGGACAGATATATCAGCCCCAGCATTTT | CASSLAGGQIYQPQHF
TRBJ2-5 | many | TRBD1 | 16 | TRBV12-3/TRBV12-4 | TGTGCCAGCAGTTTCTTAGGACAGGGGGCTGAAGAGACCCAGTACTTC | CASSFLGQGAEETQYF
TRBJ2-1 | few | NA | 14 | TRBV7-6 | TGTGCCAGCAGCTTAGGGCAACCAAACAATGAGCAGTTCTTC | CASSLGQPNNEQFF
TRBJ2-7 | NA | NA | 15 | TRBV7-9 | TGTGCCAGCAGCCCGAGGGACGGAGGGAACTACGAGCAGTACTTC | CASSPRDGGNYEQYF
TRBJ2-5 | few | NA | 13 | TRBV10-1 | TGCGCCAGCAGCAAGACTACGCAGGAGACCCAGTACTTC | CASSKTTQETQYF
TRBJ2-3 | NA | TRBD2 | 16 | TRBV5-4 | TGTGCCAGCAGCTCGGGGACTAGCGGGAATCGGTATACGCAGTATTTT | CASSSGTSGNRYTQYF
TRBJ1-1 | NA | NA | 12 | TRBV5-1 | TGCGCCAGCGGGGAAGTGAACACTGAAGCTTTCTTT | CASGEVNTEAFF
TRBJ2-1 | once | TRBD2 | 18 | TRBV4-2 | TGTGCCATCGGCCCGGGACTAGCGGGAGGTTCCTCCTACAATGAGCAGTTCTTC | CAIGPGLAGGSSYNEQFF
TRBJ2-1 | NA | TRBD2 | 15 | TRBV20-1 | TGCAGTGCTAGCGGGAGGACCTTCTCCTACAATGAGCAGTTCTTC | CSASGRTFSYNEQFF